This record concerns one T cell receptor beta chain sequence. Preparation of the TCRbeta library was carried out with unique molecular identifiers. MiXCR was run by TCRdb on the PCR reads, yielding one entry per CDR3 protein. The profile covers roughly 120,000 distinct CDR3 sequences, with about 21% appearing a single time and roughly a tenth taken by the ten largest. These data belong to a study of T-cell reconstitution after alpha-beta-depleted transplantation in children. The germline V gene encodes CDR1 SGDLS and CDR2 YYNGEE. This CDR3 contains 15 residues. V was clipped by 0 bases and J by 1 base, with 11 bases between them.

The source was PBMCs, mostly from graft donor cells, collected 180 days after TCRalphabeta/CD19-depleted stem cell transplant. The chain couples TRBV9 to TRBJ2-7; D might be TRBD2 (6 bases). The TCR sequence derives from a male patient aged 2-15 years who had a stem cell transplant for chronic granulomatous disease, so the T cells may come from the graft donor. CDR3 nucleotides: TGTGCCAGCAGCGTAGGGGCGGGAACATCCTACGAGCAGTACTTC. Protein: CASSVGAGTSYEQYF.